What follows are 27 T cell receptor beta chains derived from one specimen sequenced in a study of neurological immune-mediated disorders. Time point noted: longitudinal time-point 2. TCRdb passed the 5' RACE reads through MiXCR, listing each CDR3 protein once. The sample lists over 75,000 distinct CDR3 sequences; about 5% were seen once. The specimen was PBMCs. The receptor source for this set is a woman aged 60-70 years with multiple sclerosis.

This clonotype has more than one count but fewer than ten. The CDR3 nucleotides are TGTGCCAGCTCACTATGGTGGGCGGGGGCTGGATACAATGAGCAGTTCTTC. Translated: CASSLWWAGAGYNEQFF. The chain recombines TRBV18 with TRBJ2-1; D possibly corresponds to TRBD2 (7 bases). Trimming removed 4 bases at V and 4 bases at J, with 20 bases between. This CDR3 is 17 amino acids long. Germline V gene sequence: CDR1 KGHSH, CDR2 LQKENI. Variable domain in full (rest from reference TRBV18 and TRBJ2-1): NAGVMQNPRHLVRRRGQEARLRCSPMKGHSHVYWYRQLPEEGLKFMVYLQKENIIDESGMPKERFSAEFPKEGPSILRIQQVVRGDSAAYFCASSLWWAGAGYNEQFFGPGTRLTVL.

The CDR3 sequence is CASSQIERTGDGYTF. CDR3 DNA sequence: TGTGCCAGCAGTCAGATCGAGAGGACAGGGGATGGCTACACCTTC. The chain employs TRBV27 and TRBJ1-2, with 9 bases that match TRBD1. V gave up 5 bases and J gave up 6 bases; unmatched junction bases: 10. This CDR3 has 15 amino acids. CDR1 MNHEY and CDR2 SMNVEV come from the germline V gene (reference sequence).

There are many counts of this clonotype. This sequence joins TRBV24-1 and TRBJ2-1; 7 bases line up with TRBD1. This CDR3 contains 16 residues. In germline, CDR1 is KGHDR, CDR2 SFDVKD. The V gene end was trimmed by 4 bases and the J gene end by 6 bases; junction bases not matched to a gene: 11. CDR3 amino acids: CATSDRTGESGNEQFF. The CDR3 DNA reads TGTGCCACCAGTGACAGAACAGGGGAATCGGGCAATGAGCAGTTCTTC.

In this sample, this clonotype turned up many times. The V call is TRBV12-3 or TRBV12-4, the J call TRBJ2-7; D possibly uses TRBD1 or TRBD2 (5 bases each). The CDR3 is 13 amino acids. V gave up 3 bases and J gave up 7 bases, with 13 bases separating them. The CDR3 is CASSFPGRGEQYF. CDR3 DNA sequence: TGTGCCAGCAGTTTCCCGGGACGGGGAGAGCAGTACTTC.

This clonotype was counted many times. The chain carries TRBV11-2 and TRBJ2-7; TRBD1 aligns across 11 bases. J was trimmed by 2 bases and V by 1 base; bases with no gene match: 7. Germline lookup yields CDR1 SGHAT and CDR2 FQNNGV. The CDR3 is made up of 17 amino acids. The CDR3 DNA follows: TGTGCCAGCAGCTTAGGGACAGGGGGCCCTAAGACCTACGAGCAGTACTTC. This codes for CASSLGTGGPKTYEQYF.

This chain links TRBV7-6 with TRBJ1-2; the D gene is possibly TRBD1 (5 bases). This CDR3 is 15 amino acids long. The germline V and J ends were trimmed by 3 bases and 5 bases, with 16 bases remaining between them. Germline CDR1 is SGHVS and CDR2 is FNYEAQ. The chain's CDR3 is CASSLDQGFTYGYTF. CDR3 sequence (DNA): TGTGCCAGCAGCTTGGATCAGGGTTTTACGTATGGCTACACCTTC.

By frequency in the sample, this clonotype is medium-sized (0.01 to 0.1%). Written as DNA, the CDR3 is TGCGCCAGCAGCTTGCCAGACGACATTCAGTACTTC. It yields the protein CASSLPDDIQYF. The chain couples TRBV5-1 to TRBJ2-4; unclear D gene. Looked up from germline, CDR1 is SGHRS and CDR2 is YFSETQ. The CDR3 length is 12 residues. Trimming left V 1 base short and J 8 bases short, with 7 bases between.

This clonotype was observed many times. V usage is TRBV5-1 and J usage is TRBJ1-4; 11 bases line up with TRBD1. Losses at the gene ends were 1 base for V and 2 bases for J; bases not matched to a gene: 4. The CDR3 covers 17 residues. From germline, CDR1 is SGHRS and CDR2 YFSETQ. Here the CDR3 reads CASSLWDRGTTNEKLFF. CDR3 bases: TGCGCCAGCAGCTTGTGGGACAGGGGGACTACTAATGAAAAACTGTTTTTT.

This chain connects TRBV10-3 to TRBJ2-3; 9 bases align to TRBD2. This CDR3 contains 14 residues. CDR1 is ENHRY and CDR2 is SYGVKD in the germline V gene. Unmatched junction bases numbered 2, after V lost 7 bases and J lost 0 bases. The CDR3 DNA is TGTGCCATCATAGCGGGGGACAGCACAGATACGCAGTATTTT. Protein: CAIIAGDSTDTQYF.

This clonotype occurred a few times. This sequence joins TRBV27 and TRBJ1-2; TRBD1 matches at 7 bases. The V gene's germline CDR1 is MNHEY and CDR2 SMNVEV (reference sequence). V trimming: 7 bases; J trimming: 5 bases; junction bases outside the gene matches: 10. This CDR3 contains 14 residues. CDR3 in amino acids: CASKETGKLYGYTF. CDR3 nucleotides: TGTGCCAGCAAGGAGACAGGGAAATTGTATGGCTACACCTTC.

There are many counts of this clonotype. The J gene is TRBJ1-4, the V gene TRBV20-1; D is ambiguous. CDR1 and CDR2 from the germline V gene are DFQATT and SNEGSKA (reference sequence). Trimming removed 6 bases at V and 8 bases at J, with 13 bases between. The CDR3 is 12 residues long. DNA for the CDR3: TGCAGTGCCACGGATCTGGGCGAAAAACTGTTTTTT. Translated: CSATDLGEKLFF.

This clonotype was seen ten or more times. V usage is TRBV20-1 and J usage is TRBJ2-1; 7 bases are shared with TRBD2. Germline CDR1 DFQATT, CDR2 SNEGSKA (reference sequence). The CDR3 consists of 19 residues. V was clipped by 0 bases and J by 2 bases; unmatched bases: 16. Written as DNA, the CDR3 is TGCAGTGCTAGAGACCCCGGCACGGCTAGCGGAAGGGCCTACAATGAGCAGTTCTTC. Protein product: CSARDPGTASGRAYNEQFF.

With regard to this clonotype: A read error may be the cause here, since a much bigger clone is one base away. V gene TRBV3-1 combines with J gene TRBJ2-2; no reliable D call. Trimming took 1 base from V and 0 from J, leaving 6 bases between them. Germline CDR1 reads LGHDT; CDR2 reads YNNKEL (reference sequence). The CDR3 length is 15 residues. CDR3 bases: TGTGCCAGCAGCCAAGTGAGTGCGAACACCGGGGAGCTGTTTTTT. This sequence encodes CASSQVSANTGELFF.

Ten or more counts support this clonotype. The chain joins TRBV10-3 to TRBJ2-7, with TRBD2 matching over 9 bases. The junction had 7 bases not matched to a gene; V was cut back by 4 bases and J by 0 bases. This CDR3 region has 16 residues. Per the germline V gene, CDR1 is ENHRY and CDR2 is SYGVKD. This CDR3 reads CAISGLTSGYSYEQYF. CDR3 coding DNA: TGTGCCATCAGTGGGTTGACTAGCGGCTACTCCTACGAGCAGTACTTC.

This clonotype came up many times. The V gene is TRBV20-1, the J gene TRBJ1-2; possibly TRBD1 for D (5 bases). This CDR3 spans 14 amino acids. Germline values: CDR1 DFQATT, CDR2 SNEGSKA (reference sequence). The V end was cut by 0 bases, the J end by 2 bases, with 10 bases between. CDR3: CSARDRGINYGYTF. CDR3 nucleotides: TGCAGTGCTAGAGATAGGGGTATCAACTATGGCTACACCTTC.

This clonotype was detected ten times or more. This chain uses TRBV12-3 or TRBV12-4 with TRBJ2-2; D not certain. The length of the CDR3 is 16 residues. Trimming shortened V by 6 bases and J by 4 bases, and 18 bases separated the two germline ends. CDR3: CASRNRMRSATGELFF. CDR3 DNA: TGTGCCAGCAGGAATCGTATGCGGTCGGCCACCGGGGAGCTGTTTTTT.

This clonotype was seen repeatedly, ten times or more. The chain combines TRBV10-3 with TRBJ1-5; 9 bases line up with TRBD1. Trimming at V came to 6 bases and at J to 4 bases, leaving 4 bases not matched to a gene. CDR3 length equals 14 residues. CDR1 and CDR2 from the germline V gene are ENHRY and SYGVKD. CDR3 loop: CAISTGQGNQPQHF. The CDR3 DNA is TGTGCCATCAGCACCGGACAGGGGAATCAGCCCCAGCATTTT.

The chain has TRBV20-1 and TRBJ2-7; weak D call: TRBD1 (6 bases). There are 13 residues in the CDR3. Germline V gives CDR1 DFQATT, CDR2 SNEGSKA (reference sequence). The V end lost 1 base, the J end lost 4 bases, and 11 bases lay between the germline ends. The CDR3 DNA reads as TGCAGTGCTAGAGGGGGACACCGTTACGAGCAGTACTTC. Translated, it gives CSARGGHRYEQYF.

This clonotype was seen many times. The rearrangement links TRBV5-1 to TRBJ2-1; D gene uncertain. The length of the CDR3 is 14 residues. V shed 6 bases and J shed 1 base, with 11 bases lying between them. Germline V gene data show CDR1 as SGHRS and CDR2 as YFSETQ. DNA of the CDR3: TGCGCCAGCAAAGAGGTCCCTTCCTACAATGAGCAGTTCTTC. Protein product: CASKEVPSYNEQFF.

This clonotype came up many times. The chain is built from TRBV12-3 or TRBV12-4 and TRBJ1-5, with D perhaps matching TRBD1 (5 bases). Trimming removed 5 bases from V and 16 bases from J, with 18 bases in between. The CDR3 has 12 amino acids. The CDR3 DNA reads as TGTGCCAGCAGTGTCGACAGCCGGGGGAATCATTTT. Its translation: CASSVDSRGNHF.

This clonotype appeared many times. V is TRBV9 and J is TRBJ1-6; 8 positions match TRBD1. The CDR3 covers 15 residues. Germline V lookup: CDR1 SGDLS, CDR2 YYNGEE. The J segment lost 10 bases and the V segment lost 0 bases, leaving 6 bases of the junction unmatched. CDR3 in amino acids: CASSVEAGGRSPLHF. CDR3 nucleotide sequence: TGTGCCAGCAGCGTAGAGGCAGGGGGCAGATCACCCCTCCACTTT.

This clonotype was seen repeatedly, ten times or more. This rearrangement joins TRBV5-1 to TRBJ1-1; D is unclear. CDR3 size: 12 residues. Trimming removed 5 bases from V and 4 bases from J, with 9 bases in between. Germline V gives CDR1 SGHRS, CDR2 YFSETQ. The CDR3 region is CASSSQSTEAFF. CDR3 DNA: TGCGCCAGCAGTTCACAGAGCACTGAAGCTTTCTTT.

There are many counts of this clonotype. This sequence joins TRBV3-1 and TRBJ2-7; 11 bases align to TRBD1. V shed 4 bases and J 5 bases; nucleotides not matched to a gene: 7. The germline CDR1 and CDR2 sequences are LGHDT and YNNKEL (reference sequence). The CDR3 extends over 15 amino acids. This CDR3 reads CASSRGQGAYHEQYF. In DNA, the CDR3 is TGTGCCAGCAGCCGAGGACAGGGGGCGTATCACGAGCAGTACTTC.

This clonotype was seen at least ten times. This rearrangement joins TRBV7-2 to TRBJ2-7; D is undetermined. Germline loops: CDR1 SGHTA, CDR2 FQGNSA. The CDR3 is made up of 12 amino acids. V was shortened by 4 bases and J by 2 bases, with 6 bases between the two germline ends. The CDR3 spells CASSSWTYEQYF. The CDR3 nucleotides are TGTGCCAGCAGCTCCTGGACCTACGAGCAGTACTTC.

This clonotype was seen at least ten times. This rearrangement joins TRBV25-1 to TRBJ2-6; D is possibly TRBD2 (7 bases). This CDR3 contains 15 residues. Deletions cut 7 bases from V and 0 bases from J, with 10 bases between. Germline-derived CDR1 and CDR2 are MGHDK and SYGVNS. CDR3 in amino acids: CASTRGASGANVLTF. For the CDR3, the DNA is TGTGCCAGCACTCGGGGGGCCTCTGGGGCCAACGTCCTGACTTTC.

This clonotype was observed many times. The chain recombines TRBV9 with TRBJ2-5, with 10 bases fitting TRBD2. Germline loops: CDR1 SGDLS, CDR2 YYNGEE. The CDR3 has 17 amino acids. After removal of 4 bases from V and 2 bases from J, the junction contained 11 bases not matched to a gene. The CDR3 nucleotides are TGTGCCAGCAGCCCCGGACAGATAGCGGGGGGACAAGAGACCCAGTACTTC. This gives the protein CASSPGQIAGGQETQYF.

This clonotype was counted many times. The V and J genes are TRBV20-1 and TRBJ2-7, with 10 bases identical to TRBD1. The V gene's germline CDR1 is DFQATT and CDR2 SNEGSKA (reference sequence). The ends lost 1 base at V and 4 bases at J; junction bases unmatched: 4. The CDR3 runs 14 residues. The CDR3 loop reads CSARARDRGYEQYF. The CDR3 DNA follows: TGCAGTGCTAGAGCCAGGGACAGGGGTTACGAGCAGTACTTC.